This paragraph reports one T cell receptor (beta chain). Its antigen remains unidentified. Germline-derived CDR1 and CDR2 are MGHRA and YSYEKL. The CDR3 spans 16 residues. V lost 5 bases, J lost 6 bases, and 13 bases stayed unmatched. The sample comes from a study of cytomegalovirus exposure and HLA in healthy donors. Overall study results and limits: No immune exposure information besides CMV serostatus was available. Later analysis suggested most CMV-associated TCR beta chains were HLA-restricted.

PCR primers comprised 60 Vbeta and 13 Jbeta primers. Sequencing used immunoSEQ multiplex PCR; TCRdb keeps in-frame clones, though not all of them. Of roughly 220,000 clones listed, 60% to 80% are singletons. The chain employs TRBV4-1 and TRBJ1-2, with 9 bases identical to TRBD1. The TCR comes from a woman aged 25 to 39 in good health and CMV-seronegative. Sequences were obtained from PBMCs. DNA for the CDR3: TGCGCCAGCAGCGCGCGGCAACAGGGGGCGCTGGATGGCTACACCTTC. Its translation: CASSARQQGALDGYTF.